The 14 T cell receptor beta chains presented below share a single source sample, sequenced in a study of post-analysis software for immune sequencing data. Overall study results and limits: With TRBV5-6, TRBV5-1 and TRBV20-1 included, 5 or 6 TRBV segments were more frequent in patients than in controls.

These TCRs' antigens remain unknown. Tagging with unique molecular identifiers was a feature of the TCR beta cDNA libraries. TCRdb passed the PCR reads through MiXCR, listing each CDR3 protein once. The table lists 700,000 to 800,000 distinct CDR3 sequences, 25% to 30% of them singletons. The sequencing input was blood. The receptors were sampled from a girl aged 10 to 17 with multiple sclerosis.

The rearrangement uses TRBV18 and TRBJ2-1; 13 nucleotides line up with TRBD2. V gave up 3 bases and J gave up 7 bases; unmatched junction bases: 9. The CDR3 runs to 17 residues. Per the germline V gene, CDR1 is KGHSH and CDR2 is LQKENI. This CDR3 is CASSPGLAGSSGNEQFF. Written as DNA, the CDR3 is TGTGCCAGCTCACCGGGACTAGCGGGATCATCAGGGAATGAGCAGTTCTTC.

This sequence joins TRBV7-2 and TRBJ2-7; D could derive from TRBD1 or TRBD2 (5 bases each). Trimming took off 6 bases at V and 5 bases at J, with 20 bases between the two ends. This CDR3 contains 15 residues. Germline values: CDR1 SGHTA, CDR2 FQGNSA. The CDR3 DNA sequence: TGTGCCAGCAGTATCCGGGACGGCCCTGGAGACGAGCAGTACTTC. It is translated as CASSIRDGPGDEQYF.

This clonotype was picked up many times. J is TRBJ2-3 and V is TRBV9; D not resolved. Per the germline V gene, CDR1 is SGDLS and CDR2 is YYNGEE. The CDR3 spans 13 residues. Trimming took off 0 bases at V and 0 bases at J, with 2 bases between the two ends. CDR3 nucleotide sequence: TGTGCCAGCAGCGTAGCTAGCACAGATACGCAGTATTTT. This codes for CASSVASTDTQYF.

Only a few counts were recorded for this clonotype. Its ends do not fully match the called genes, so a read error is possible. The chain is built from TRBV24-1 and TRBJ2-1; TRBD1 aligns across 8 bases. Germline CDR1 and CDR2: KGHDR and SFDVKD. CDR3 length: 17 amino acids. CDR3 DNA sequence: TGTGCCACCAGTGACCCGACAGGGGTCGCCTCCTACAATGGGCAGTTCTTC. It specifies CATSDPTGVASYNGQFF.

The chain is built from TRBV2 and TRBJ2-5; D unclear. Germline V gene data show CDR1 as SNHLY and CDR2 as FYNNEI. The germline V and J ends were trimmed by 4 bases and 2 bases, with 11 bases remaining between them. The CDR3 has 14 amino acids. CDR3: CASSALQSQETQYF. CDR3 nucleotides: TGTGCCAGCAGTGCACTGCAGAGTCAAGAGACCCAGTACTTC.

This rearrangement joins TRBV20-1 to TRBJ2-3; D remains unclear. The CDR3 consists of 15 residues. Germline CDR1 is DFQATT and CDR2 is SNEGSKA (reference sequence). The V gene lost 1 base and the J gene lost 1 base, with 12 bases spanning the gap. The CDR3 spells CSARALKRGTDTQYF. Here the CDR3 DNA reads TGCAGTGCTAGAGCACTGAAAAGGGGCACAGATACGCAGTATTTT.

V is TRBV13 and J is TRBJ2-7; 7 nucleotides agree with TRBD1. This CDR3 contains 15 residues. The ends lost 4 bases at V and 6 bases at J; junction bases unmatched: 12. Germline lookup yields CDR1 PRHDT and CDR2 FYEKMQ (reference sequence). The CDR3 region is CASSSPRTGRVEQYF. DNA for the CDR3: TGTGCCAGCAGCTCTCCTAGGACAGGTAGGGTCGAGCAGTACTTC.

The chain carries TRBV20-1 and TRBJ2-1; TRBD2 matches at 13 bases. This CDR3 is built from 16 residues. Germline V gene sequence: CDR1 DFQATT, CDR2 SNEGSKA (reference sequence). V was pared by 2 bases and J by 11 bases, with 12 bases of the junction left unmatched. The CDR3 region is CSARTPGLAGPKQQFF. The CDR3 DNA follows: TGCAGTGCTAGAACTCCGGGACTAGCGGGGCCCAAGCAGCAGTTCTTC.

This clonotype was recorded a few times. The chain links TRBV28 to TRBJ2-5, with TRBD1 matching 12 bases. The germline gives CDR1 MDHEN, CDR2 SYDVKM. There are 16 residues in the CDR3. J gave up 5 bases and V 4 bases, and 8 bases lay outside the gene matches. The CDR3 is CASSSQRDRGRETQYF. DNA of the CDR3: TGTGCCAGCAGTTCCCAGAGGGACAGGGGGCGGGAGACCCAGTACTTC. The entire variable domain, with the rest obtained from reference TRBV28 and TRBJ2-5, is as follows: DVKVTQSSRYLVKRTGEKVFLECVQDMDHENMFWYRQDPGLGLRLIYFSYDVKMKEKGDIPEGYSVSREKKERFSLILESASTNQTSMYLCASSSQRDRGRETQYFGPGTRLLVL.

This clonotype appeared a few times. The chain couples TRBV7-8 to TRBJ2-7; 7 bases fit TRBD2. The end of the DNA fits TRBJ2-5 better, so the J call may be wrong. Looked up from germline, CDR1 is SGHVS and CDR2 is FQNEAQ. This CDR3 has 15 amino acids. The CDR3 protein is CASSQLATIRGTQYF. The CDR3 DNA is TGTGCCAGCAGCCAACTAGCGACTATCCGGGGGACCCAGTACTTC.

A note on this clonotype: A much larger clone lies one base from this, so it may be a read error. The chain links TRBV29-1 to TRBJ2-5, with D maybe TRBD1 (6 bases). Looked up from germline, CDR1 is SQVTM and CDR2 is ANQGSEA. The CDR3 totals 13 residues. V lost 6 bases and J 7 bases, leaving 18 bases between the germline ends. CDR3 in DNA: TGCAGCGTGGGGGCGAGGGCTGTAGGGACCCAGTACTTC. Its translation is CSVGARAVGTQYF.

In this sample, this clonotype turned up a few times. The chain has TRBV28 and TRBJ2-5, with 9 bases fitting TRBD2. The J segment lost 1 base and the V segment lost 5 bases, leaving 5 bases of the junction unmatched. Germline values: CDR1 MDHEN, CDR2 SYDVKM. The CDR3 loop spans 15 amino acids. The CDR3 region has the DNA TGTGCCAGCAGTCAGAGCGGGGGGTCCCAAGAGACCCAGTACTTC. It yields the protein CASSQSGGSQETQYF.

J is TRBJ2-3 and V is TRBV2, with 8 nucleotides matching TRBD2. The CDR3 consists of 13 residues. Looked up from germline, CDR1 is SNHLY and CDR2 is FYNNEI. V lost 6 bases, J lost 6 bases, and 5 bases stayed unmatched. CDR3 sequence: CASRAGGRDTQYF. CDR3 bases: TGTGCCAGCAGAGCAGGCGGGAGGGATACGCAGTATTTT.

This clonotype was counted at least ten times. J is TRBJ2-7 and V is TRBV7-2, with 11 bases identical to TRBD2. The CDR3 length is 15 residues. CDR1 and CDR2 (germline): SGHTA, FQGNSA. V dropped 3 bases and J dropped 2; count of bases not matched to a gene: 3. CDR3 bases: TGTGCCAGCAGCTTCGGGACTAGCGGACCCTACGAGCAGTACTTC. Translation gives CASSFGTSGPYEQYF.